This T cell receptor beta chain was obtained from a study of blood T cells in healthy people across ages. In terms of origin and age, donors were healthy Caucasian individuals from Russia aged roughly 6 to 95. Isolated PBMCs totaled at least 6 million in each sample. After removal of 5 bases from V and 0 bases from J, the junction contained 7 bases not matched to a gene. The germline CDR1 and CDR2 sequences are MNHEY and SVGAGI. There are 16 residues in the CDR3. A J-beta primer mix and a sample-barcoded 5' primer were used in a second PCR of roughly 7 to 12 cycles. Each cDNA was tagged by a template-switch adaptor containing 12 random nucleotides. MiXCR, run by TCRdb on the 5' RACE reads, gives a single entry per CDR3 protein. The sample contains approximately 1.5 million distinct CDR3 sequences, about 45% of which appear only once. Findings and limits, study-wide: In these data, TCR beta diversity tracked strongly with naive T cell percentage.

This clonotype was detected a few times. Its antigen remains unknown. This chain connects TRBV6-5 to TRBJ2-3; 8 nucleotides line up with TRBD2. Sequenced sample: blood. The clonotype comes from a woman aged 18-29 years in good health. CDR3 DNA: TGTGCCAGCAGTCCTACCCTAGCGGGCAGCACAGATACGCAGTATTTT. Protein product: CASSPTLAGSTDTQYF.